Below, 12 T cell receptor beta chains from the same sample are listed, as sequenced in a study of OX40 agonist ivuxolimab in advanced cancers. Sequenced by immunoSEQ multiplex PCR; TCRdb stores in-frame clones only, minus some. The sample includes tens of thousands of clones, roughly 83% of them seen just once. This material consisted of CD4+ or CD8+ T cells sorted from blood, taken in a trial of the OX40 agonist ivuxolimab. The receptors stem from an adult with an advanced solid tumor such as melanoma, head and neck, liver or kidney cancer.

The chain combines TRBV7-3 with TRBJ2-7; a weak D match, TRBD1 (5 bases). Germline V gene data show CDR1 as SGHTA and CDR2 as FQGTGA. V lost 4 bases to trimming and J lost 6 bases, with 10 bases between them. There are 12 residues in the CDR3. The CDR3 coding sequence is TGTGCCAGCAGCTCCTTGACAGCCGAGCAGTACTTC. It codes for CASSSLTAEQYF. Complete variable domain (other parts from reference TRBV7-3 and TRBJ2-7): GAGVSQTPSNKVTEKGKYVELRCDPISGHTALYWYRQSLGQGPEFLIYFQGTGAADDSGLPNDRFFAVRPEGSVSTLKIQRTERGDSAVYLCASSSLTAEQYFGPGTRLTVT.

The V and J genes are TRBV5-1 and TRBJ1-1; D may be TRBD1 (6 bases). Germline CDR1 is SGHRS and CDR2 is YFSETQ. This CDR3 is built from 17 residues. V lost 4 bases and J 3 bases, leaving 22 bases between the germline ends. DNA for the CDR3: TGCGCCAGCAGCGAAACCCCAGGGGCCGTTTATTACACTGAAGCTTTCTTT. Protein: CASSETPGAVYYTEAFF.

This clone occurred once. Here the CDR3 reads CASSLYTGELASEAFF. The DNA of the CDR3 is TGCGCCAGCAGCTTGTACACCGGGGAGTTGGCATCTGAAGCTTTCTTT. V gene TRBV5-1 combines with J gene TRBJ1-1; D ambiguous. The CDR3 covers 16 residues. V gave up 1 base and J gave up 6 bases, with 19 bases separating them. Germline lookup yields CDR1 SGHRS and CDR2 YFSETQ.

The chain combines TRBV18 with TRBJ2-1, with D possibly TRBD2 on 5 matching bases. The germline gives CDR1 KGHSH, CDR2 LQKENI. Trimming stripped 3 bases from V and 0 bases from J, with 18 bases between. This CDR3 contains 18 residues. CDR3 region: CASSPYMASLSSYNEQFF. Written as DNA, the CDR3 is TGTGCCAGCTCACCCTACATGGCTAGCCTGAGCTCCTACAATGAGCAGTTCTTC.

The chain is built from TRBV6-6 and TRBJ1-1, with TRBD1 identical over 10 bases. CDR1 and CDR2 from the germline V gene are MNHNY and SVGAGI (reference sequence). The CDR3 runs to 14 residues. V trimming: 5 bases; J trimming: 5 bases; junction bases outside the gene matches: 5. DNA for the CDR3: TGTGCCAGCAGTGGCCGGACAGGGGGGACTGAAGCTTTCTTT. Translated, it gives CASSGRTGGTEAFF.

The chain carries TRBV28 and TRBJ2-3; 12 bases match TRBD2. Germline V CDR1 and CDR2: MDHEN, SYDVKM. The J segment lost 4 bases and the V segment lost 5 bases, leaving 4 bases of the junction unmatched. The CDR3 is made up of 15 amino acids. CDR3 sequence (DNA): TGTGCCAGCAGTCCCGGACTAGCGGGATCAGATACGCAGTATTTT. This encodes CASSPGLAGSDTQYF.

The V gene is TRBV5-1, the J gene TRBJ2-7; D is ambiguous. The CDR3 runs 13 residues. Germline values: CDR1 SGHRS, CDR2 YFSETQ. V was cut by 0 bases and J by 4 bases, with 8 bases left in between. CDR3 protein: CASSLADGYEQYF. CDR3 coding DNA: TGCGCCAGCAGCTTGGCCGACGGATACGAGCAGTACTTC.

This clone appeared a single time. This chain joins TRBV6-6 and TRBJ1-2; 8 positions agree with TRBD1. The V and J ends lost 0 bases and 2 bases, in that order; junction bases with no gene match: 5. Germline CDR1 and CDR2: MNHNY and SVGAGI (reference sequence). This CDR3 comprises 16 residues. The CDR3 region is CASSYSLQGANYGYTF. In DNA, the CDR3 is TGTGCCAGCAGTTACTCGCTCCAGGGGGCAAACTATGGCTACACCTTC.

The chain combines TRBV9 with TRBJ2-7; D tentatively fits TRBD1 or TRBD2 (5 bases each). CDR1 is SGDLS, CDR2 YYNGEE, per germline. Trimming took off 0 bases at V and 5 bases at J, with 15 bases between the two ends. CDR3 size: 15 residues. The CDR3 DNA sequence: TGTGCCAGCAGCGTAGCGGCCAGGCGAGGGGACGAGCAGTACTTC. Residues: CASSVAARRGDEQYF.

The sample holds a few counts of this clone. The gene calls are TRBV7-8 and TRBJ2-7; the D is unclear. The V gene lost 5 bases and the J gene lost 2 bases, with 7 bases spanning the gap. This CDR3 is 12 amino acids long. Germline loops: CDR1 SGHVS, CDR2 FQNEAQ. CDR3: CASSPRAYEQYF. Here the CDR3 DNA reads TGTGCCAGCAGCCCTCGAGCCTACGAGCAGTACTTC.

The CDR3: CASSMGLAVYQTQYF. Here the CDR3 DNA reads TGTGCCAGCAGCATGGGACTAGCGGTGTATCAGACCCAGTACTTC. V and J are TRBV7-2 and TRBJ2-5, with 11 bases fitting TRBD2. This CDR3 region has 15 residues. Unmatched junction bases numbered 8, after V lost 5 bases and J lost 6 bases. Germline values: CDR1 SGHTA, CDR2 FQGNSA.

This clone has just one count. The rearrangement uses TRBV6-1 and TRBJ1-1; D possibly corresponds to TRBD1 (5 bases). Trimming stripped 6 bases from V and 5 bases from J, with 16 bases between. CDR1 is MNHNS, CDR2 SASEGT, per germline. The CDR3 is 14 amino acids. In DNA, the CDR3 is TGTGCCAGCAGAGGACACGGGGCGCTTACTGAAGCTTTCTTT. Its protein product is CASRGHGALTEAFF.